Only a few counts were recorded for the clone carrying this T cell receptor (beta chain). The antigen remains undetermined. The sample originates from a study of radiotherapy plus CTLA-4 blockade in lung cancer. Overall study results and limits: Some TCR clones had been derived from tumors. These clones expanded in peripheral blood after radiotherapy plus ipilimumab.

This CDR3 has 14 amino acids. The V and J ends lost 1 base and 5 bases, in that order; junction bases with no gene match: 4. Germline CDR1 reads SGHTA; CDR2 reads FQGNSA. The protocol was immunoSEQ multiplex PCR, while the TCRdb copy is restricted to in-frame clones and leaves out a portion. This sample carries roughly 40,000 clones, 75% to 85% of them seen once, and the ten largest clones take 20% to 30%. The sample was peripheral blood, taken from a patient treated with radiotherapy plus ipilimumab. The source is a human donor with non-small cell lung cancer that progressed on radiotherapy plus ipilimumab. V is TRBV7-2 and J is TRBJ2-7; 8 bases align to TRBD1. CDR3 sequence reads: CASSLGAGGDEQYF. The CDR3 nucleotides read TGTGCCAGCAGCTTAGGGGCAGGGGGCGACGAGCAGTACTTC.